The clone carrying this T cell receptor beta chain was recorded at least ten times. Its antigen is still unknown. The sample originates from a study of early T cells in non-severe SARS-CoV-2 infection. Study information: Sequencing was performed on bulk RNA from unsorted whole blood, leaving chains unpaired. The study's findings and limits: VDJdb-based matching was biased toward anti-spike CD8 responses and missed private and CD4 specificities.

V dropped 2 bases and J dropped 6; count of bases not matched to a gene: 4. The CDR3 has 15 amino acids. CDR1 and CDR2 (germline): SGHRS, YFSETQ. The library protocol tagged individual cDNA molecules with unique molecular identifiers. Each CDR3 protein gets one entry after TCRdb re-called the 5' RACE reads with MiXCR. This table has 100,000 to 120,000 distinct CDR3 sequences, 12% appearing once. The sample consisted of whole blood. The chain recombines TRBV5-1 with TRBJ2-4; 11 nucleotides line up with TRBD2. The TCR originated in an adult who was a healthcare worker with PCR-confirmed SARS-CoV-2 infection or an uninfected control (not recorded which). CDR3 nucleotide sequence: TGCGCCAGCAGCTTACTAGCGGGAGAAGGAAACATTCAGTACTTC. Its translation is CASSLLAGEGNIQYF. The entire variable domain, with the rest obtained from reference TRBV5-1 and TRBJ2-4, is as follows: KAGVTQTPRYLIKTRGQQVTLSCSPISGHRSVSWYQQTPGQGLQFLFEYFSETQRNKGNFPGRFSGRQFSNSRSEMNVSTLELGDSALYLCASSLLAGEGNIQYFGAGTRLSVL.